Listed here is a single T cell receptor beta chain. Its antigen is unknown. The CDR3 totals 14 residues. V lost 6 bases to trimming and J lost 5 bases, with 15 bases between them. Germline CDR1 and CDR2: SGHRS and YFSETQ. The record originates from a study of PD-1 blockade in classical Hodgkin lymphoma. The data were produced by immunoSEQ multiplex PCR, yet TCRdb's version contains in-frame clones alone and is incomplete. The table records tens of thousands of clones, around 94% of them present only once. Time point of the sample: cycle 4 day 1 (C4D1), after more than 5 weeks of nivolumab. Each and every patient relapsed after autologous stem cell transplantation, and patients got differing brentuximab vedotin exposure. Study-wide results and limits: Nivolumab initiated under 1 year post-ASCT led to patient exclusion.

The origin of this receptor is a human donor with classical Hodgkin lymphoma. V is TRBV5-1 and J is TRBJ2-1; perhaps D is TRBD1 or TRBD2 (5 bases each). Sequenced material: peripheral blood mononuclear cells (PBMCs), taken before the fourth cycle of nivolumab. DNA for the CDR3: TGCGCCAGCACCTACTCGGTGGGGGACAATGAGCAGTTCTTC. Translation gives CASTYSVGDNEQFF.